This TCR beta chain was recovered during a study of blood T cell repertoires in COVID-19. At the level of the study: Sample material is recorded as cDNA or gDNA derived from T cells, B-cell-depleted T cells, or PBMCs.

Losses at the gene ends were 3 bases for V and 1 base for J; bases not matched to a gene: 4. This CDR3 has 14 residues. Germline-derived CDR1 and CDR2 are SGHDT and YYEEEE. The protocol was immunoSEQ multiplex PCR, while the TCRdb copy is restricted to in-frame clones and leaves out a portion. The sample carries fewer than 250,000 clones, around 80% recorded once. The J gene is TRBJ2-7, the V gene TRBV5-6, with 7 bases identical to TRBD1. The sequencing sample was made of PBMCs or T cells enriched from blood (not recorded which). This sequence originates from a woman between 35 and 50 years old with acute COVID-19. CDR3 nucleotides: TGTGCCAGCAGCTCGGGGACAGTATCCTACGAGCAGTACTTC. It translates to CASSSGTVSYEQYF.